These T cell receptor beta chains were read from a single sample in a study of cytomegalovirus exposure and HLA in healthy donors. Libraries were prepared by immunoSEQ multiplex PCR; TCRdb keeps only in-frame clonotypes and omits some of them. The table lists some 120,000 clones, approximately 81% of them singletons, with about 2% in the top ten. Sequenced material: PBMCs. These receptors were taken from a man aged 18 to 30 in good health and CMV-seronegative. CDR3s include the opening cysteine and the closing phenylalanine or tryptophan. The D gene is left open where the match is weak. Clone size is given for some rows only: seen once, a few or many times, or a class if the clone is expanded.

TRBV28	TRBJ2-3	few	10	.	CASSQSVQYF	TGTGCCAGCAGCCAGTCCGTGCAGTATTTT
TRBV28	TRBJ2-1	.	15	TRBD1	CASSLTGGSYNEQFF	TGTGCCAGCAGTCTCACAGGGGGATCCTACAATGAGCAGTTCTTC
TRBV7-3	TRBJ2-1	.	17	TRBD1	CASSRQTGTGVYNEQFF	TGTGCCAGCAGCCGACAAACCGGGACAGGGGTCTACAATGAGCAGTTCTTC
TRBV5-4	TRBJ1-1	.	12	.	CASSFKGAEAFF	TGTGCCAGCAGCTTTAAGGGGGCTGAAGCTTTCTTT
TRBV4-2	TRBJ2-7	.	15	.	CASSRRSEATYEQYF	TGTGCCAGCAGCCGTCGATCCGAAGCCACCTACGAGCAGTACTTC
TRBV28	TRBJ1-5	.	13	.	CASAQPGLPPQHF	TGTGCCAGCGCCCAGCCGGGACTGCCGCCCCAGCATTTT
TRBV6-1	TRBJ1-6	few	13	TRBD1	CASNRDRNSPLHF	TGTGCCAGCAACCGGGACAGAAATTCACCCCTCCACTTT
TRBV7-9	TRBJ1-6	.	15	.	CASSPQGQAASPLHF	TGTGCCAGCAGTCCTCAGGGGCAGGCGGCTTCACCCCTCCACTTT
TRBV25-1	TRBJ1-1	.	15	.	CASSQRGTGNTEAFF	TGTGCCAGCAGTCAAAGGGGAACAGGGAACACTGAAGCTTTCTTT
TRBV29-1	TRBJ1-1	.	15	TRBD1	CSVDETGATNTEAFF	TGCAGCGTGGACGAAACAGGGGCAACGAACACTGAAGCTTTCTTT
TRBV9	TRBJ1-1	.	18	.	CASSVEAAEGFGYTEAFF	TGTGCCAGCAGCGTAGAGGCGGCGGAGGGGTTCGGGTACACTGAAGCTTTCTTT
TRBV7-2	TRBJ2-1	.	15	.	CASSLGGAIYNEQFF	TGTGCCAGCAGCTTAGGCGGGGCCATCTACAATGAGCAGTTCTTC
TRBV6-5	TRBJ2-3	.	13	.	CASSGVGTDTQYF	TGTGCCAGCAGCGGGGTGGGCACAGATACGCAGTATTTT
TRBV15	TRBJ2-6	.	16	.	CATSRLLASGANVLTF	TGTGCCACCAGCAGGCTCTTAGCATCTGGGGCCAACGTCCTGACTTTC
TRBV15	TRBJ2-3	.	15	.	CATSRDSPGTDTQYF	TGTGCCACCAGCAGAGATAGTCCGGGCACAGATACGCAGTATTTT
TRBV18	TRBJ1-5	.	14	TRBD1	CASSTGGQGQPQHF	TGTGCCAGCTCAACAGGGGGTCAGGGCCAGCCCCAGCATTTT
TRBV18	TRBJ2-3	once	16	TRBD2	CASSRTSGGSTDTQYF	TGTGCCAGCTCACGAACTAGCGGGGGAAGCACAGATACGCAGTATTTT
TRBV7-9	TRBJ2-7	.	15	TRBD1	CASSLGTGDWYEQYF	TGTGCCAGCAGCTTAGGTACAGGGGATTGGTACGAGCAGTACTTC
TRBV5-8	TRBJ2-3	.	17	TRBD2	CASSFQGLATLTDTQYF	TGTGCCAGCAGCTTTCAAGGACTAGCGACACTCACAGATACGCAGTATTTT
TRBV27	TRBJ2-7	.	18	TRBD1	CASSRTHNYRGIVHEQYF	TGTGCCAGCAGTAGAACACACAACTACAGGGGCATCGTGCACGAGCAGTACTTC